This T cell receptor beta chain was observed in a study of blood T cell repertoires in COVID-19. Turning to the study itself: Samples taken during acute and convalescent COVID-19 were collected in the United States, Italy and Spain.

CDR3 length: 16 amino acids. V dropped 2 bases and J dropped 0; count of bases not matched to a gene: 7. Germline values: CDR1 GTSNPN, CDR2 SVGIG (reference sequence). As processed by the authors: Amplification from reference gene primers served as the basis for estimated nucleated cell counts. Sequencing used immunoSEQ multiplex PCR; TCRdb keeps in-frame clones, though not all of them. D and trimming come from the DNA, and the V and J calls and clone size come from that table. The sample yields about 260,000 clones, 85% to 90% seen once. Specimen: peripheral blood. V usage is TRBV30 and J usage is TRBJ2-3; 8 bases are shared with TRBD2. The TCR sequence derives from a man aged 18 to 30 with active or convalescent COVID-19. DNA for the CDR3: TGTGCCTGGAGTAGCGGGAGAGACGCTAGCACAGATACGCAGTATTTT. Its translation is CAWSSGRDASTDTQYF. Drawing the rest from reference TRBV30 and TRBJ2-3, the complete variable domain is SQTIHQWPATLVQPVGSPLSLECTVEGTSNPNLYWYRQAAGRGLQLLFYSVGIGQISSEVPQNLSASRPQDRQFILSSKKLLLSDSGFYLCAWSSGRDASTDTQYFGPGTRLTVL.